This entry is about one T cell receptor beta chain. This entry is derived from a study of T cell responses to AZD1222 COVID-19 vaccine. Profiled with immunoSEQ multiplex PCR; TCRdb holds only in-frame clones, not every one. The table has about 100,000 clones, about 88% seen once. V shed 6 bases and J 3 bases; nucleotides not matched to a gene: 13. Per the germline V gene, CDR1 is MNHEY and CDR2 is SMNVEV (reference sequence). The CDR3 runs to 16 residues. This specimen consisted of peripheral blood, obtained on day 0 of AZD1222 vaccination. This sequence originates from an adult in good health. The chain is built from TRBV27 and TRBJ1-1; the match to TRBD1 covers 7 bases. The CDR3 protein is CASSLRGTATYTEAFF. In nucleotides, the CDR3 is TGTGCCAGCAGCTTAAGGGGGACAGCAACTTACACTGAAGCTTTCTTT.